This TCR beta chain is from a study of cytomegalovirus exposure and HLA in healthy donors. Overall study results and limits: Using the classifier, cytomegalovirus status was reportedly diagnosed with high specificity and sensitivity.

With regard to this clone: Its specificity is not known.

V lost 2 bases, J lost 7 bases, and 15 bases lay in between. The CDR3 length is 15 residues. From germline, CDR1 is PRHDT and CDR2 FYEKMQ (reference sequence). Here immunoSEQ multiplex PCR was the method, and the copy in TCRdb shows in-frame clones only, minus some. The data hold about 120,000 clones, with roughly nine tenths observed a single time. The TCR sequence derives from a woman younger than 30 in good health and CMV-seronegative. The rearrangement links TRBV13 to TRBJ2-1; weak D call: TRBD1 (6 bases). Sequences were obtained from PBMCs. The CDR3 nucleotides read TGTGCCAGCAGCTTAATTAGGGTCGGACAGAATGAGCAGTTCTTC. Protein product: CASSLIRVGQNEQFF.